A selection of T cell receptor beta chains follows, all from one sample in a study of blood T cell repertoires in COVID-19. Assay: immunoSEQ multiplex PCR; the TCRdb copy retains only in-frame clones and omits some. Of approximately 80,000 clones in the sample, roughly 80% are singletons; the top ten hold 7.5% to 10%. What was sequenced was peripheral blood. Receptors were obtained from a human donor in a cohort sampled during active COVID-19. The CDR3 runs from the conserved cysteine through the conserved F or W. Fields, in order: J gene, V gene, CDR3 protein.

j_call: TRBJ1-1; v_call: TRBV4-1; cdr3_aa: CASSQDKTGANTEAFF
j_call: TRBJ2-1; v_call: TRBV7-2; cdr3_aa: CASSLVGGMYNEQFF
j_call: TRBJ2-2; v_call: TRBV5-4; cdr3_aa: CASSFEGARGRTGELFF
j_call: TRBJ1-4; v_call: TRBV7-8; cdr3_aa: CASRLGRGQGYWENEKLFF
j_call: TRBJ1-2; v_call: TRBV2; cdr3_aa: CASSAGQGNYGYTF
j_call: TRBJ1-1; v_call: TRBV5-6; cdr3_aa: CASSFLPGQGRTEAFF
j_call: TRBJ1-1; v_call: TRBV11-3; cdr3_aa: CASSRPGEFTEAFF
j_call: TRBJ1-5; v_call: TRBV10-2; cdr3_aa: CASGPRGDQPQHF
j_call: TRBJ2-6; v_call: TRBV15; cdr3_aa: CATSSRETGAPGANVLTF
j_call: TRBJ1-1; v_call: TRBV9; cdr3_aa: CASSLLGDTEAFF
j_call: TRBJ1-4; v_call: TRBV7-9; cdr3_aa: CARGRMANEKLFF
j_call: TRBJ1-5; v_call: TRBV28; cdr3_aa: CASSFTLRDQPQHF
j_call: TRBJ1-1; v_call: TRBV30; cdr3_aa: CAAVRVHNTEAFF
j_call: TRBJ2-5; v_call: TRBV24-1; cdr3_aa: CATSDPAGGDNKETQYF
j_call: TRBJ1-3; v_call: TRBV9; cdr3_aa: CASSVEEGTGSGNTIYF
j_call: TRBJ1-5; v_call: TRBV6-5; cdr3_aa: CASSRQGSSNQPQHF
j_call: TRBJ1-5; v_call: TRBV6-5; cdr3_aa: CASSYSRGNQPQHF
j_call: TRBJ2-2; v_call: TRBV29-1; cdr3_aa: CSVASLTGELFF
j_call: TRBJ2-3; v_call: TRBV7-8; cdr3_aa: CASSSRVYSPGLTWYTQYF
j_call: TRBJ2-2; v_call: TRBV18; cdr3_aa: CASSPDRTNTGELFF
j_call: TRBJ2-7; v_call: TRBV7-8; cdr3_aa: CASSLARGTPTYEQYF
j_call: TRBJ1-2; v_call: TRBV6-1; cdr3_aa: CASSELAVANYGYTF
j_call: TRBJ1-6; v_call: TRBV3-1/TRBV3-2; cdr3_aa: CASSYPGQGSPLHF
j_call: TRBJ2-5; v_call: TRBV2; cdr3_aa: CASSEDRGRETQYF
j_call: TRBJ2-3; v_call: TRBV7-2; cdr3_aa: CASSLAIRGGVGPGSTDTQYF
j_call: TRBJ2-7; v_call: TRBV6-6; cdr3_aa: CASSWGRGADEQYF
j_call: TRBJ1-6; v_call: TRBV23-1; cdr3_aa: CASSQKDRDNSPLHF
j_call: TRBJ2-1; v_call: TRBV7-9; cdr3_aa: CASSAPSRTSGVYNEQFF
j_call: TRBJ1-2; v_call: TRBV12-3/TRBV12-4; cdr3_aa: CASSTRQGGGYTF
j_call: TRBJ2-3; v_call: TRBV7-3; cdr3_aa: CASSLRGGAGTDTQYF
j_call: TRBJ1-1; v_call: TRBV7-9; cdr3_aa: CASSLEGGTEAFF
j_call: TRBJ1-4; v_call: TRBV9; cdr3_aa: CASSMPGTGAGKLFF
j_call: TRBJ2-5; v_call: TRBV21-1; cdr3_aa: CASSQKPGRQGQETQYF
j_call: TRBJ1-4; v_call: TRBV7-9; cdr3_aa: CASSLRFRDSTGTNEKLFF
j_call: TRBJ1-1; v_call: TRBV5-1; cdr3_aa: CASRLQGGTEAFF
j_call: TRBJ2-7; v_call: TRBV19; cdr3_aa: CASSIPGRSYEQYF
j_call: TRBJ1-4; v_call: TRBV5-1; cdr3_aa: CASSMVTGSTNEKLFF
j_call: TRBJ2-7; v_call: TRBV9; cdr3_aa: CASSTGQGKIAEQYF
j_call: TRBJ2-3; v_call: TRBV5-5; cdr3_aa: CASSSPWPGSDTQYF
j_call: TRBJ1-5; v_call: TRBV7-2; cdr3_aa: CASSIQGTEPQHF
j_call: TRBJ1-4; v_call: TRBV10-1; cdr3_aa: CASSESRDRRRREVIEKLFF
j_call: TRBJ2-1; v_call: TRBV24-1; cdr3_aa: CATMGRGRGDEQFF
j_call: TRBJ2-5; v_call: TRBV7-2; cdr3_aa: CASSRGPGLAEETQYF
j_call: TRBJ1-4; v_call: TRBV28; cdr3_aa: CASSPPRVRDNEKLFF
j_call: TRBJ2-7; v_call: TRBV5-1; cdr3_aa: CASSLGDRGPEQYF
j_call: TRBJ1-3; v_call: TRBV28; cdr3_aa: CASTFSGTGGNTIYF
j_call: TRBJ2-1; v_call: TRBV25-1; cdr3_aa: CASRGTGLGNEQFF
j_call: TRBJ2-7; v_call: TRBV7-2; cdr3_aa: CASSLSTRLRYEQYF
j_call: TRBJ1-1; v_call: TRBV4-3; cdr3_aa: CASSPDLEDSHPGPYTEAFF
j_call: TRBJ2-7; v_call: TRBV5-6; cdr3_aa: CASSLAIAGLHSYEQYF
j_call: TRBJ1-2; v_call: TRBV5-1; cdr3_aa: CASSLGPRPYGYTF
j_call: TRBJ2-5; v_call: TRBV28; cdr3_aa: CASISAGTEQETQYF
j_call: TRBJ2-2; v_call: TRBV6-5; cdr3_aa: CASSYEATGDGELFF
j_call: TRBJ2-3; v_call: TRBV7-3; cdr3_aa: CASSLSGGDTDTQYF